The next 8 T cell receptor beta chains were all read from a single sample in a study of blood T cell repertoires in COVID-19. This table comes from immunoSEQ multiplex PCR, and its TCRdb copy is limited to in-frame clones, with some not included. The sample gives roughly 230,000 clones, 65% to 85% of which show up once; approximately 4.4% is in the top ten. Sequencing was performed on peripheral blood. The receptor source for this set is a man between 50 and 59 years old with active or convalescent COVID-19.

The genes are TRBV7-9 and TRBJ2-2; 7 bases are shared with TRBD2. The germline gives CDR1 SEHNR, CDR2 FQNEAQ (reference sequence). This CDR3 is built from 16 residues. Trimming at V came to 5 bases and at J to 2 bases, leaving 8 bases not matched to a gene. Here the CDR3 reads CASSPAGRDNTGELFF. The CDR3 DNA reads as TGTGCCAGCAGCCCAGCGGGACGCGACAACACCGGGGAGCTGTTTTTT.

The rearrangement joins TRBV3-1 (or the pseudogene TRBV3-2) to TRBJ2-7; TRBD1 matches at 7 bases. Germline assignment: CDR1 LGHDT and CDR2 YNNKEL (reference sequence). The trim removed 4 bases at V and 6 bases at J, leaving 9 bases unmatched. The CDR3 sequence is 14 residues long. This chain's CDR3 is CASSRGQAIGEQYF. CDR3 bases: TGTGCCAGCAGCCGCGGACAGGCCATAGGCGAGCAGTACTTC.

This chain links TRBV7-9 with TRBJ2-7, with TRBD2 matching over 13 bases. The CDR3 totals 14 residues. The trim removed 5 bases at V and 7 bases at J, leaving 5 bases unmatched. Germline V lookup: CDR1 SEHNR, CDR2 FQNEAQ (reference sequence). This CDR3 reads CASSPRLAGGEQYF. In DNA, the CDR3 is TGTGCCAGCAGCCCACGACTAGCGGGGGGTGAGCAGTACTTC.

This clone was counted once. J is TRBJ1-5 and V is TRBV19; D call uncertain. The length of the CDR3 is 15 residues. In germline, CDR1 is LNHDA, CDR2 SQIVND (reference sequence). V was clipped by 7 bases and J by 7 bases, with 20 bases between them. Here the CDR3 reads CASTKRKAVEQPQHF. The DNA of the CDR3 is TGTGCCAGTACCAAGAGGAAGGCGGTTGAGCAGCCCCAGCATTTT.

The rearrangement uses TRBV6-1 and TRBJ1-5; unclear D gene. V lost 0 bases to trimming and J lost 2 bases, with 8 bases between them. This CDR3 contains 15 residues. The germline gives CDR1 MNHNS, CDR2 SASEGT. The CDR3, as DNA: TGTGCCAGCAGTGAAGCCGGGTTTGGCAATCAGCCCCAGCATTTT. Its translation: CASSEAGFGNQPQHF.

V is TRBV6-5 and J is TRBJ2-1; D possibly corresponds to TRBD2 (5 bases). The V end was cut by 8 bases, the J end by 9 bases, with 17 bases between. The germline gives CDR1 MNHEY, CDR2 SVGAGI. The CDR3 extends over 13 amino acids. The CDR3 DNA is TGTGCCAGCTGCACCGGGGTGGCTGCTGAGCAGTTCTTC. Its protein product is CASCTGVAAEQFF.

The chain joins TRBV2 to TRBJ2-7; TRBD2 is a possible D gene (5 bases). The CDR3 totals 17 residues. Trimming cost V 7 bases and J 0 bases, with 22 bases left between them. From germline, CDR1 is SNHLY and CDR2 FYNNEI. The CDR3 is CASMGVTITASSYEQYF. In DNA form, the CDR3 reads TGTGCCAGCATGGGAGTGACGATCACCGCCAGCTCCTACGAGCAGTACTTC.

This clone was observed a single time. The chain joins TRBV27 to TRBJ2-7; tentative D call: TRBD1 (6 bases). The CDR3 contains 15 residues. V was trimmed by 2 bases and J by 2 bases, leaving 13 bases between them. Germline CDR1 reads MNHEY; CDR2 reads SMNVEV (reference sequence). CDR3 sequence (DNA): TGTGCCAGCAGTTTAAGGGAGACAGGTGCCTACGAGCAGTACTTC. The encoded protein is CASSLRETGAYEQYF.